This T cell receptor beta chain was found in a study of T cell responses to AZD1222 COVID-19 vaccine. TCRdb's copy holds only in-frame clones and misses some; the assay was immunoSEQ multiplex PCR. This sample has about 97,000 clones, with roughly 90% found just once. With V trimmed by 6 bases and J by 7 bases, 1 base remained unmatched. Germline V gives CDR1 WSHSY, CDR2 SAAADI. This CDR3 region has 14 residues. This clonotype was obtained from an adult in good health. The sequences come from peripheral blood, collected on day 0 of AZD1222 vaccination. The J gene is TRBJ2-1, the V gene TRBV10-2; 15 bases are a match to TRBD2. The CDR3 bases are TGCGCCAGCAGCGGACTAGCGGGAGGGAATGAGCAGTTCTTC. Residues: CASSGLAGGNEQFF.